This T cell receptor (beta chain) was recovered during a study of Graves' ophthalmopathy and Graves' hyperthyroidism. The CDR3 covers 16 residues. V lost 7 bases, J lost 0 bases, and 18 bases lay in between. Germline CDR1 reads MNHEY; CDR2 reads SMNVEV (reference sequence). General study results and limits: Most expanded thyroid clonotypes above 0.001 frequency also appeared in blood. With a specificity of just over 72% and a sensitivity of approximately 68%, the model predicted ophthalmopathy progression.

Thyroid ultrasound, orbital computed tomography, TRAb, serum thyroxine and clinical symptoms formed the basis of diagnosis. From fresh peripheral blood, about 10 ml in volume, the PBMCs were obtained. Transcripts of RNA were the source for amplifying TCR beta CDR3 regions. Second-round multiplex PCR followed a first-round RT-PCR using HTBI primers. TCRdb independently ran MiXCR on the multiplex PCR reads; one entry per CDR3 protein. Of 650,000 to 900,000 distinct CDR3 sequences in the sample, roughly 40% were seen once. Notes on this clonotype: The antigen is undetermined.

Sequenced input: peripheral blood. This receptor was taken from an adult man with Graves' ophthalmopathy. The chain combines TRBV27 with TRBJ2-5; D is perhaps TRBD1 (6 bases). The DNA of the CDR3 is TGTGCCAGCACAGGGGAAGGGGCGTCGTACCAAGAGACCCAGTACTTC. Protein: CASTGEGASYQETQYF.